This T cell receptor (beta chain) appears in the sequencing data of a study of shared clonotypes between healthy human individuals. Germline V gene data show CDR1 as LNHDA and CDR2 as SQIVND (reference sequence). Between the trimmed V and J ends, which lost 5 bases and 7 bases, there was a span of 9 bases. The CDR3 sequence is 12 residues long. A remark on this clone: The target antigen is unknown.

Sequencing was at deep level. An even split of each subset's genomic DNA across several immunoSEQ plates was performed. Replicate PCRs run on sorted subsets employed about 220 ng DNA, approximately 30,000 T cell genomes. Data came from immunoSEQ multiplex PCR; TCRdb stores just in-frame clones and leaves some out. The data hold a few million clones, with over 85% observed a single time. Study results and caveats: Compared with memory subsets, naive subsets generally had larger estimated richness.

The J gene is TRBJ2-1, the V gene TRBV19, with D tentatively TRBD1 (6 bases). This clonotype was sampled from a man in his late teens or twenties in good health. Material: naive CD4+ T cells sorted from blood. Subset meaning: CD45RA+ positively selected. This chain's CDR3 is CASSDRYNEQFF. CDR3 nucleotide sequence: TGTGCCAGTAGTGACAGGTATAATGAGCAGTTCTTC.